Listed below are T cell receptor beta chains from one sample, sequenced in a study of blood T cell repertoires in COVID-19. Method: immunoSEQ multiplex PCR; TCRdb's copy keeps in-frame clones and lacks some. The sample lists roughly 400,000 clones, approximately 86% seen once, with roughly 2% in the top ten. Input material: PBMCs or T cells enriched from blood (not recorded which). These receptors were taken from a woman between 40 and 50 years old with acute COVID-19. Both conserved end residues are part of each CDR3. The D gene is left open where the match is weak. Clone size is shown for a subset of rows, as once, few, many or a class of expanded clone.

cdr3_nt	cdr3_aa	j_call	clone_size	d_call	v_call	cdr3_length
TGCAGTGCCACGACAGATTATGGCTACACCTTC	CSATTDYGYTF	TRBJ1-2	NA	NA	TRBV20-1	11
TGTGCCAGCAGCCCCTACCTGGGGAGCGGAGGATCTGGGGCCAACGTCCTGACTTTC	CASSPYLGSGGSGANVLTF	TRBJ2-6	NA	NA	TRBV27	19
TGTGCCAGTAGTATAGATATTGGGACATTCGCTTTCTTT	CASSIDIGTFAFF	TRBJ1-1	NA	NA	TRBV19	13
TGTGCCAGCAGTGAGCACGGCTACGAGCAGTACTTC	CASSEHGYEQYF	TRBJ2-7	once	NA	TRBV6-1	12
TGTGCCAGCAGCCAGGACAGTCAAGAGACCCAGTACTTC	CASSQDSQETQYF	TRBJ2-5	NA	NA	TRBV11-3	13
TGTGCCAGTAGTGGGACAGGGGGCCATCAGCCCCAGCATTTT	CASSGTGGHQPQHF	TRBJ1-5	few	TRBD1	TRBV19	14
TGTGCCAGCAGTTCTAGCGGGGGGGTAGCCGGGGAGCTGTTTTTT	CASSSSGGVAGELFF	TRBJ2-2	NA	TRBD2	TRBV2	15
TGTGCCAGCAGCCTTAGAGCGGGGGGGCCGGAAGAGCAGTTCTTC	CASSLRAGGPEEQFF	TRBJ2-1	NA	TRBD2	TRBV5-4	15
TGTGCCACCAGTCGAGAGAACACCGGGGAGCTGTTTTTT	CATSRENTGELFF	TRBJ2-2	NA	NA	TRBV24-1	13
TGTGCCACCAGTGAACACCGGACGGATGGGAGCACCGGGGAGCTGTTTTTT	CATSEHRTDGSTGELFF	TRBJ2-2	NA	NA	TRBV24-1	17
TGTGCTAGTGGTTTGTCTCGGGATAAAGCTTTCTTT	CASGLSRDKAFF	TRBJ1-1	NA	NA	TRBV12-5	12
TGTGCCAGCAGTTACACGGGTCCCGTTAGTGAAAAACTGTTTTTT	CASSYTGPVSEKLFF	TRBJ1-4	NA	NA	TRBV6-5	15
TGTGCCAGCAGTCCTCGGACAGGGATGGGGGAGCTGTTTTTT	CASSPRTGMGELFF	TRBJ2-2	NA	TRBD1	TRBV27	14
TGTGCCAGCAGCGTAGAGGGGGCTCGCACAGATACGCAGTATTTT	CASSVEGARTDTQYF	TRBJ2-3	NA	TRBD1	TRBV9	15
TGTGCCAGCTCAGCGGAGTTCCCAGAGACCCAGTACTTC	CASSAEFPETQYF	TRBJ2-5	NA	NA	TRBV18	13
TGTGCCAGCGCGGACAGGGGGCAGGACATTCAGTACTTC	CASADRGQDIQYF	TRBJ2-4	NA	TRBD1	TRBV19	13
TGTGCCAGCAGCTTAAGTGCGCCTCCAACTGAAGCTTTCTTT	CASSLSAPPTEAFF	TRBJ1-1	NA	NA	TRBV11-2	14
TGCGCCAGCAGCCAAGAGGCGGTCCACGAGCAGTACTTC	CASSQEAVHEQYF	TRBJ2-7	few	NA	TRBV4-1	13
TGTGCCAGCACCTCAGGAACCGGGACAGGGTACGAGCAGTACTTC	CASTSGTGTGYEQYF	TRBJ2-7	once	TRBD1	TRBV6-5	15
TGTGCCAGCAGCTTCTACGGGGGGGAGGACACCGCAACCGGGGAGCTGTTTTTT	CASSFYGGEDTATGELFF	TRBJ2-2	NA	TRBD2	TRBV5-6	18
TGTGCCACCAGCACCGGGACAGGGGGTGGGAGCAATCAGCCCCAGCATTTT	CATSTGTGGGSNQPQHF	TRBJ1-5	NA	TRBD1	TRBV15	17
TGTGCCAGCAGCCCCTCGACTAGCGGAGAGACCCAGTACTTC	CASSPSTSGETQYF	TRBJ2-5	few	TRBD2	TRBV7-9	14
TGTGCCAGTTACGCCGGACACGACACCGGGGAGCTGTTTTTT	CASYAGHDTGELFF	TRBJ2-2	NA	NA	TRBV19	14
TGTGCCAGCATCACAGGGACCCTAGGCTTCGATGAGCAGTTCTTC	CASITGTLGFDEQFF	TRBJ2-1	once	NA	TRBV6-6	15
TGTGCCAGCGGTCCACTACAGGTTCTTACTGGAAACACCATATATTTT	CASGPLQVLTGNTIYF	TRBJ1-3	NA	NA	TRBV2	16
TGTGCCAGCAGTTTATCTTGGGGGCAGGGACCGTATGGCTACACCTTC	CASSLSWGQGPYGYTF	TRBJ1-2	NA	NA	TRBV27	16
TGTGCCAGCAGCACTTTTGGTGATTCAACTAATGAAAAACTGTTTTTT	CASSTFGDSTNEKLFF	TRBJ1-4	NA	NA	TRBV5-4	16
TGTGCCAGCAGCTTACGGGGATCCCAGCCCCAGCATTTT	CASSLRGSQPQHF	TRBJ1-5	NA	NA	TRBV7-9	13
TGTGCCAGTAGTACGGGACTAGCGGGGGGTAAAGATACGCAGTATTTT	CASSTGLAGGKDTQYF	TRBJ2-3	NA	TRBD2	TRBV19	16
TGTGCCAGCAGTACTAGCTATCCCTACAATGAGCAGTTCTTC	CASSTSYPYNEQFF	TRBJ2-1	NA	NA	TRBV2	14
TGTGCCAGCAAACCGCGTACTTCTGAAAAACTGTTTTTT	CASKPRTSEKLFF	TRBJ1-4	NA	NA	TRBV25-1	13
TGTGCCAGCAGTGAAGCGTTCGGCAGGCCCGGGGGGACCCAGTACTTC	CASSEAFGRPGGTQYF	TRBJ2-5	NA	NA	TRBV6-1	16
TGCGCCAGCAGCCGCGGACAGGGTAACTACAATGAGCAGTTCTTC	CASSRGQGNYNEQFF	TRBJ2-1	NA	TRBD1	TRBV4-1	15
TGTGCCAGCAGCCAAGATACAGGGACCCAAGAGACCCAGTACTTC	CASSQDTGTQETQYF	TRBJ2-5	NA	NA	TRBV3-1/TRBV3-2	15
TGCGCCAGCAGCTTGAATGGAGATTCACCCCTCCACTTT	CASSLNGDSPLHF	TRBJ1-6	NA	NA	TRBV5-1	13
TGTGCCTGGACCCAGGGGCAGGGCAATCAGCCCCAGCATTTT	CAWTQGQGNQPQHF	TRBJ1-5	few	NA	TRBV30	14
TGTGCCAGCAGTTTATCGCCTAGCGGGGGAAGGTCCTACGAGCAGTACTTC	CASSLSPSGGRSYEQYF	TRBJ2-7	NA	TRBD2	TRBV27	17
TGTGCCAGCAGGGCACTAAGCAATGAGCAGTTCTTC	CASRALSNEQFF	TRBJ2-1	NA	NA	TRBV6-5	12
TGCGCCAGCAGCCACGGACAGGGTGGATCACCCCTCCACTTT	CASSHGQGGSPLHF	TRBJ1-6	NA	TRBD1	TRBV5-1	14
TGTGCCAGCTCCCCCAGGCAGGGGGACACCGGGGAGCTGTTTTTT	CASSPRQGDTGELFF	TRBJ2-2	once	TRBD1	TRBV18	15
TGCGCCAGCAGCTTGGAGGGGTTTCAGCCCCAGCATTTT	CASSLEGFQPQHF	TRBJ1-5	NA	NA	TRBV5-1	13
TGTGCCAGCAGTGGACAGGGAACTAACTATGGCTACACCTTC	CASSGQGTNYGYTF	TRBJ1-2	few	TRBD1	TRBV2	14
TGTGCCAGCAGCCAGGACCTAGCGGGGGCCCTGTCGGAGCAGTTCTTC	CASSQDLAGALSEQFF	TRBJ2-1	few	TRBD2	TRBV11-2	16
TGTGCCTGGAAGGGGGACCTCAACACCGGGGAGCTGTTTTTT	CAWKGDLNTGELFF	TRBJ2-2	NA	NA	TRBV30	14
TGTGCCAGCAGCCTGAAACAGGAAGGGAATGAAAAACTGTTTTTT	CASSLKQEGNEKLFF	TRBJ1-4	NA	NA	TRBV7-9	15
TGTGCCAGCAGTCTCCCGGGGGGTTCTGCTAACACTGAAGCTTTCTTT	CASSLPGGSANTEAFF	TRBJ1-1	NA	NA	TRBV5-4	16
TGCGCCAGCAGTTCTAGCACAGATACGCAGTATTTT	CASSSSTDTQYF	TRBJ2-3	NA	NA	TRBV10-1	12
TGTGCCTGGAGTGTAACGCCGGGTTCAATCCGCCCGGAGGCTTTCTTT	CAWSVTPGSIRPEAFF	TRBJ1-1	NA	NA	TRBV30	16
TGTGCCAGCAGCTTAGAAAGTTTGGGAGGTCAGCCCCAGCATTTT	CASSLESLGGQPQHF	TRBJ1-5	NA	NA	TRBV7-4	15
TGTGCCAGCAGTGAAAGGGCCGGGGATAACTATGGCTACACCTTC	CASSERAGDNYGYTF	TRBJ1-2	NA	NA	TRBV2	15
TGTGCCAGCAGCCGACAGGGGGCAAACTATGGCTACACCTTC	CASSRQGANYGYTF	TRBJ1-2	NA	TRBD1	TRBV3-1/TRBV3-2	14
TGCGCCAGCAGCTCACAGACAGAGAACACTGAAGCTTTCTTT	CASSSQTENTEAFF	TRBJ1-1	NA	NA	TRBV5-1	14
TGTGCCAGCAGCTCGGGACTGGGTAACTATGGCTACACCTTC	CASSSGLGNYGYTF	TRBJ1-2	NA	NA	TRBV7-9	14
TGTGCCAGCAGTCCTGGGACTAGTAGGTTCGATACGCAGTATTTT	CASSPGTSRFDTQYF	TRBJ2-3	NA	TRBD2	TRBV27	15